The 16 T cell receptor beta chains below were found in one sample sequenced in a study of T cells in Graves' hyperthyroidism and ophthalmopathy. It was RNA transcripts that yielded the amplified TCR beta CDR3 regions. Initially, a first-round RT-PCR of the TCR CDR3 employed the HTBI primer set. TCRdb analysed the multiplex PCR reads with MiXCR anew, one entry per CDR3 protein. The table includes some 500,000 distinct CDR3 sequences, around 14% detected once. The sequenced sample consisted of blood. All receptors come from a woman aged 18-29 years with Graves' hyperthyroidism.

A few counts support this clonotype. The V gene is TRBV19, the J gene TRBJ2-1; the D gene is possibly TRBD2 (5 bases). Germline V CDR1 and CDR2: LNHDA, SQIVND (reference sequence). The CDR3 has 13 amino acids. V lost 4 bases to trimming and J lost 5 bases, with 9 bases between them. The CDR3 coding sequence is TGTGCCAGTAGTAGAAGCGGTAACAATGAGCAGTTCTTC. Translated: CASSRSGNNEQFF.

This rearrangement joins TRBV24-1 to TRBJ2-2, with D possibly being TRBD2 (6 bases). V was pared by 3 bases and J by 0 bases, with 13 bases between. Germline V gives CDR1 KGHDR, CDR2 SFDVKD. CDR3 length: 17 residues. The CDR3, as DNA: TGTGCCACCAGTGATCCGTCCCGGGAGACGAACACCGGGGAGCTGTTTTTT. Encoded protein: CATSDPSRETNTGELFF.

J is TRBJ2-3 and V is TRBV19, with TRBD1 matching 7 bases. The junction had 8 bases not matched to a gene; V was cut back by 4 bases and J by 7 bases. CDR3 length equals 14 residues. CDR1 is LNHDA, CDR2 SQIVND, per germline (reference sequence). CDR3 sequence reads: CASSTGQVPHTQYF. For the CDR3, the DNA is TGTGCCAGTAGTACTGGACAGGTCCCCCATACGCAGTATTTT.

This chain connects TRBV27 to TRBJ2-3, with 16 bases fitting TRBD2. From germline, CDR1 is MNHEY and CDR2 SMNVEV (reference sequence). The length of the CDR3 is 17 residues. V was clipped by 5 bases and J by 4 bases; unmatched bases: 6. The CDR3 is CASSPGTSGRAADTQYF. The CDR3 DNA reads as TGTGCCAGCAGTCCCGGGACTAGCGGGAGGGCCGCAGATACGCAGTATTTT.

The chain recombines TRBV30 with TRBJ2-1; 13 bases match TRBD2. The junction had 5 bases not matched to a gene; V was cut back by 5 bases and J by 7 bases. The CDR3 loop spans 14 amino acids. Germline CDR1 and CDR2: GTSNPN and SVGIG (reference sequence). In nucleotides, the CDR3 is TGTGCCTGGCGGACTAGCGGGAGAATGAATGAGCAGTTCTTC. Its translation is CAWRTSGRMNEQFF.

CDR3 region: CASSSGLRPAGSTQYF. CDR3 DNA sequence: TGTGCCAGCAGTTCTGGGCTAAGACCCGCGGGATCTACGCAGTATTTT. The chain combines TRBV27 with TRBJ2-3, with TRBD2 as a possible D gene (6 bases). V was pared by 4 bases and J by 8 bases, with 22 bases between. Germline V lookup: CDR1 MNHEY, CDR2 SMNVEV (reference sequence). The CDR3 extends over 16 amino acids.

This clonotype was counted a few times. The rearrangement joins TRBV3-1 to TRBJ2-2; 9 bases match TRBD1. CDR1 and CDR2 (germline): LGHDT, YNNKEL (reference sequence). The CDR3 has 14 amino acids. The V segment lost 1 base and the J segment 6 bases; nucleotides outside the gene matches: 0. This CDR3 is CASSQGQGAGELFF. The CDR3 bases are TGTGCCAGCAGCCAAGGACAGGGGGCCGGGGAGCTGTTTTTT.

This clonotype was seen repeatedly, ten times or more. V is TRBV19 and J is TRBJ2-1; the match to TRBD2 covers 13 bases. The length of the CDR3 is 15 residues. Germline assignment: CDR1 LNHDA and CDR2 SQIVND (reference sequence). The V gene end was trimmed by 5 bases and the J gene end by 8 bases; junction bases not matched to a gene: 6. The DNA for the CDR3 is TGTGCCAGTAGTGCCGGGACTAGCGGGACCTATGAGCAGTTCTTC. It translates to CASSAGTSGTYEQFF.

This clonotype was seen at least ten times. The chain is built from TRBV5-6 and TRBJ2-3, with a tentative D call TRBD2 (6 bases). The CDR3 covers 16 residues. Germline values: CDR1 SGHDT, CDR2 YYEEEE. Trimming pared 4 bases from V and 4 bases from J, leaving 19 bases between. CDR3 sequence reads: CASSGVSRENADTQYF. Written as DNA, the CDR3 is TGTGCCAGCAGCGGGGTTAGCCGGGAGAACGCAGATACGCAGTATTTT.

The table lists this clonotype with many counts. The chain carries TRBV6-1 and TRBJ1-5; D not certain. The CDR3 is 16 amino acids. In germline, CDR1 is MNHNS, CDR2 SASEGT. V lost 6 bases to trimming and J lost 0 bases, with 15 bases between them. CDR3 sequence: CASSSGSQNSNQPQHF. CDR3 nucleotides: TGTGCCAGCAGCTCCGGGAGCCAGAATAGCAATCAGCCCCAGCATTTT.

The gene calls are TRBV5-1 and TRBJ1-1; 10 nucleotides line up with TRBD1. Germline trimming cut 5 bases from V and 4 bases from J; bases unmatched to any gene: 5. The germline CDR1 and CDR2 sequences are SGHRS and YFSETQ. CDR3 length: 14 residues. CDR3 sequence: CASSTGTGVTEAFF. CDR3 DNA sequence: TGCGCCAGCAGTACCGGGACAGGGGTCACTGAAGCTTTCTTT.

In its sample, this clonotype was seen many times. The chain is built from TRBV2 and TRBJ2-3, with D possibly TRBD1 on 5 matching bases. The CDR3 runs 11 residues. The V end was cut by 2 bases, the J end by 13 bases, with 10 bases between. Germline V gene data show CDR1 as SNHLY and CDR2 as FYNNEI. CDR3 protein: CASSEQGPEYF. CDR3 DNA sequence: TGTGCCAGCAGTGAACAGGGCCCAGAGTATTTT.

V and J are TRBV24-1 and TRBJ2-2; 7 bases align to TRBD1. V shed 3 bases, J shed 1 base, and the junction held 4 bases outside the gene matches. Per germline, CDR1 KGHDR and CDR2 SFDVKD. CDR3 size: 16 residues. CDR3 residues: CATSDRRQGNTGELFF. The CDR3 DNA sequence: TGTGCCACCAGTGATCGCCGACAGGGGAACACCGGGGAGCTGTTTTTT.

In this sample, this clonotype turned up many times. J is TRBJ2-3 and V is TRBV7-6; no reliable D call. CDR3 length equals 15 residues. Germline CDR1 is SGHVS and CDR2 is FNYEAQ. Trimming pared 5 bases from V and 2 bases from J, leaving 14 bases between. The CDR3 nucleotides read TGTGCCAGCAGCCCCCGGGCAGCGTTCACAGATACGCAGTATTTT. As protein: CASSPRAAFTDTQYF. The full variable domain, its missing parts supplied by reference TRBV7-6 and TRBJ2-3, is GAGVSQSPRYKVTKRGQDVALRCDPISGHVSLYWYRQALGQGPEFLTYFNYEAQQDKSGLPNDRFSAERPEGSISTLTIQRTEQRDSAMYRCASSPRAAFTDTQYFGPGTRLTVL.

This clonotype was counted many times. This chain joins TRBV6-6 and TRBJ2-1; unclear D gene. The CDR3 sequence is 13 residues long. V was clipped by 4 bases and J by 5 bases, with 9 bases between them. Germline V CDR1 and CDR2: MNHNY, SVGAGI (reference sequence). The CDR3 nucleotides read TGTGCCAGCAGTTTCTCAGTTAACAATGAGCAGTTCTTC. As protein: CASSFSVNNEQFF.

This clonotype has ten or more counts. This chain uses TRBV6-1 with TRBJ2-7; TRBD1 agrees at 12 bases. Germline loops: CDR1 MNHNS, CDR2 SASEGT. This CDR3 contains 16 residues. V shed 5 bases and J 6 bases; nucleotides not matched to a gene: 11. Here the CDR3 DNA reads TGTGCCAGCAGTTTTCAACCGGGACAGGGGGCGAGCGAGCAGTACTTC. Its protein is CASSFQPGQGASEQYF.